This is a list of T cell receptor beta chains from one sample in a study of cytomegalovirus exposure and HLA in healthy donors. Clones were sequenced by immunoSEQ multiplex PCR, and TCRdb holds only the in-frame ones, with some missing. The sample records 150,000 to 200,000 clones, more than 65% being singletons. Sequencing used PBMCs. The receptors derive from a girl aged 2 to 9 in good health and CMV-seropositive. Each CDR3 is given with its conserved first and last residue. Fields, in order: clone size, D gene, V gene, J gene, CDR3 protein, CDR3 DNA. D genes are given only for firm matches. The size entry is marked missing in some rows and otherwise reads once, few, many or a size class.

.	.	TRBV5-1	TRBJ2-3	CASSSEDGSSTDTQYF	TGCGCCAGCAGCTCGGAGGACGGTTCTAGCACAGATACGCAGTATTTT
.	TRBD1	TRBV10-3	TRBJ1-1	CAIRTGPNTEAFF	TGTGCCATACGGACAGGACCTAACACTGAAGCTTTCTTT
few	TRBD1	TRBV7-7	TRBJ2-3	CASSYTDRETDTQYF	TGTGCTAGCAGCTATACCGACAGGGAGACAGATACGCAGTATTTT
.	.	TRBV10-1	TRBJ2-7	CASSESRYLSYEQYF	TGCGCCAGCAGTGAGTCGAGGTATTTATCCTACGAGCAGTACTTC
.	TRBD2	TRBV5-1	TRBJ2-5	CASSSVAGVGRETQYF	TGCGCCAGCAGCTCCGTAGCGGGAGTAGGGAGGGAGACCCAGTACTTC
.	.	TRBV28	TRBJ1-5	CASSTNGAYQPQHF	TGTGCCAGCAGTACAAATGGGGCTTATCAGCCCCAGCATTTT
few	.	TRBV18	TRBJ1-4	CASSLLNEKLFF	TGTGCCAGCTCACTTCTCAATGAAAAACTGTTTTTT
.	.	TRBV2	TRBJ2-1	CASSVGWRERYNEQFF	TGTGCCAGCAGTGTAGGCTGGAGGGAGAGATACAATGAGCAGTTCTTC
.	TRBD1	TRBV27	TRBJ2-7	CASSVDRAFGMSEQYF	TGTGCCAGCAGTGTGGACAGGGCATTCGGTATGAGCGAGCAGTACTTC
.	TRBD2	TRBV7-7	TRBJ2-1	CASSQLAGGAYNEQFF	TGTGCTAGCAGCCAGCTAGCGGGCGGAGCCTACAATGAGCAGTTCTTC
.	TRBD2	TRBV6-5	TRBJ2-1	CASSGSGGRGRGQFF	TGTGCCAGCAGTGGTAGCGGGGGGCGGGGGCGCGGGCAGTTCTTC
few	TRBD1	TRBV6-1	TRBJ2-7	CASLGGQGYEQYF	TGTGCCAGCTTAGGGGGACAGGGCTACGAGCAGTACTTC
.	TRBD2	TRBV27	TRBJ2-3	CASSLLAGSTDTQYF	TGTGCCAGCAGTTTATTAGCGGGATCCACAGATACGCAGTATTTT
.	TRBD1	TRBV28	TRBJ2-1	CASSPHRGDYNEQFF	TGTGCCAGCAGTCCCCACAGGGGTGACTACAATGAGCAGTTCTTC
.	TRBD2	TRBV10-2	TRBJ2-7	CASGFTSGAISYEQYF	TGCGCCAGCGGGTTCACTAGCGGGGCGATCTCCTACGAGCAGTACTTC
.	TRBD1	TRBV5-4	TRBJ2-6	CASSLDIGRGLLAGANVLTF	TGTGCCAGCAGCTTGGATATTGGCAGGGGGCTGTTAGCTGGGGCCAACGTCCTGACTTTC
.	TRBD1	TRBV6-1	TRBJ2-7	CASSEPGQRTYEQYF	TGTGCCAGCAGTGAACCGGGACAGCGTACCTACGAGCAGTACTTC
.	TRBD2	TRBV11-3	TRBJ2-7	CASSSTEYSGRYEQYF	TGTGCCAGCAGTTCTACAGAATATAGCGGGAGGTACGAGCAGTACTTC
few	.	TRBV30	TRBJ1-1	CAWNRGRGDTEAFF	TGTGCCTGGAATAGAGGCCGGGGGGACACTGAAGCTTTCTTT
.	.	TRBV5-1	TRBJ1-2	CASSPAVQGGYTF	TGCGCCAGCAGCCCCGCGGTCCAGGGCGGCTACACCTTC
.	.	TRBV15	TRBJ2-3	CATSGGKQGYTDTQYF	TGTGCCACCAGCGGGGGAAAACAGGGATACACAGATACGCAGTATTTT
.	TRBD2	TRBV11-2	TRBJ2-1	CASSLDGRGYEQFF	TGTGCCAGCAGCTTAGACGGGAGGGGTTATGAGCAGTTCTTC
.	TRBD1	TRBV5-1	TRBJ1-1	CASSLIQGDTEAFF	TGCGCCAGCAGCTTGATACAGGGGGACACTGAAGCTTTCTTT
.	.	TRBV19	TRBJ1-2	CASRAFWGEDGYTF	TGTGCCAGTAGGGCATTCTGGGGGGAAGATGGCTACACCTTC
.	TRBD2	TRBV5-1	TRBJ2-3	CASSWPGLAASEANTQYF	TGCGCCAGCAGCTGGCCGGGACTAGCAGCCTCAGAAGCAAATACGCAGTATTTT
.	.	TRBV28	TRBJ2-6	CASSLGGFFGANVLTF	TGTGCCAGCAGTCTCGGTGGTTTTTTCGGGGCCAACGTCCTGACTTTC
once	.	TRBV5-1	TRBJ2-7	CASSTVNEQYF	TGCGCCAGCAGCACGGTCAACGAGCAGTACTTC
.	.	TRBV12-5	TRBJ2-7	CASGLIGRQYF	TGTGCTAGTGGTTTAATTGGGAGGCAGTACTTC
.	.	TRBV5-1	TRBJ2-3	CASSLLSSTDTQYF	TGCGCCAGCAGCTTGCTCTCTAGCACAGATACGCAGTATTTT